These 6 T cell receptor beta chains were all obtained from the same sample, sequenced in a study of vaccination and CD4 T cells after COVID-19 (dated by TCRdb to the early 2020s). Library method: PCR. TCRdb lists the instrument as Illumina iSeq 100. DNA from cultured CD4+ T cells was subjected to TCR sequencing with the Oncomine TCR Beta short-read assay at the Johns Hopkins FTIC core. TCRdb passed the public sequencing reads through fastp at Q25 and MiXCR, retaining productive beta sequences. Every CDR3 protein is listed once, alongside the most common genes and DNA of its rows. The sample table lists around 20,000 distinct CDR3 sequences, 45% to 60% of them with a count of one. Jointly, the top ten make up nearly 6% of the sample. In the paper's terms, the treatment or condition label means: approximately 9-day PBMC culture with coronavirus spike peptide pools or control peptides (ViraFEST assay).

These TCRs' antigens remain unknown. The sequenced sample consisted of CD4+ T cells from blood, cultured in vitro. These receptors originate from a human donor who had recovered from COVID-19.

This clonotype was found a few times. The chain combines TRBV30 with TRBJ1-2; TRBD1 is a possible D gene (5 bases). The CDR3 extends over 13 amino acids. From germline, CDR1 is GTSNPN and CDR2 SVGIG (reference sequence). V shed 4 bases and J shed 11 bases, with 20 bases lying between them. In DNA form, the CDR3 reads TGTGCCTGGAACATGCAGCAGGGTCCGAGGTACACCTTC. It specifies CAWNMQQGPRYTF.

The chain links TRBV2 to TRBJ2-7; TRBD2 matches 11 bases. V lost 5 bases, J lost 3 bases, and 15 bases stayed unmatched. Germline values: CDR1 SNHLY, CDR2 FYNNEI. The CDR3 is made up of 18 amino acids. CDR3 in amino acids: CASSLSPPGLADNYEQYF. The CDR3 region has the DNA TGTGCCAGCAGTCTATCACCGCCGGGACTAGCGGATAACTACGAGCAGTACTTC. Based on the CDR3 plus reference TRBV2 and TRBJ2-7, the full variable domain is EPEVTQTPSHQVTQMGQEVILRCVPISNHLYFYWYRQILGQKVEFLVSFYNNEISEKSEIFDDQFSVERPDGSNFTLKIRSTKLEDSAMYFCASSLSPPGLADNYEQYFGPGTRLTVT.

The chain carries TRBV7-2 and TRBJ1-2, with TRBD1 matching 7 bases. The CDR3 has 14 amino acids. CDR1 and CDR2 (germline): SGHTA, FQGNSA. V trimming: 1 base; J trimming: 5 bases; junction bases outside the gene matches: 4. CDR3 residues: CASSLDRGLYGYTF. CDR3 in DNA: TGTGCCAGCAGCTTAGACAGGGGATTATATGGCTACACCTTC.

The chain combines TRBV19 with TRBJ1-1; TRBD1 might be the D (6 bases). V gave up 6 bases and J gave up 1 base, with 9 bases separating them. Germline V gene sequence: CDR1 LNHDA, CDR2 SQIVND (reference sequence). The CDR3 length is 13 residues. The CDR3 here is CASRGQPNTEAFF. DNA of the CDR3: TGTGCCAGTAGAGGACAGCCGAACACTGAAGCTTTCTTT. The full variable domain, in which reference TRBV19 and TRBJ1-1 provide the parts outside the CDR3, is DGGITQSPKYLFRKEGQNVTLSCEQNLNHDAMYWYRQDPGQGLRLIYYSQIVNDFQKGDIAEGYSVSREKKESFPLTVTSAQKNPTAFYLCASRGQPNTEAFFGQGTRLTVV.

This clonotype appeared a few times. The V call is TRBV24-1, the J call TRBJ1-1; no clear D. The ends were cut back, 4 bases at V and 0 bases at J, with 5 bases in the middle. CDR3 length: 13 residues. The V gene's germline CDR1 is KGHDR and CDR2 SFDVKD. CDR3 region: CATSDSLNTEAFF. For the CDR3, the DNA is TGTGCCACCAGTGACTCACTGAACACTGAAGCTTTCTTT.

V gene TRBV10-1 combines with J gene TRBJ2-7; unclear D gene. V lost 2 bases to trimming and J lost 3 bases, with 5 bases between them. Looked up from germline, CDR1 is WNHNN and CDR2 is SYGVQD (reference sequence). CDR3 length equals 12 residues. The CDR3, as DNA: TGCGCCAGCAGTGAGGCTGACTACGAGCAGTACTTC. Protein: CASSEADYEQYF.